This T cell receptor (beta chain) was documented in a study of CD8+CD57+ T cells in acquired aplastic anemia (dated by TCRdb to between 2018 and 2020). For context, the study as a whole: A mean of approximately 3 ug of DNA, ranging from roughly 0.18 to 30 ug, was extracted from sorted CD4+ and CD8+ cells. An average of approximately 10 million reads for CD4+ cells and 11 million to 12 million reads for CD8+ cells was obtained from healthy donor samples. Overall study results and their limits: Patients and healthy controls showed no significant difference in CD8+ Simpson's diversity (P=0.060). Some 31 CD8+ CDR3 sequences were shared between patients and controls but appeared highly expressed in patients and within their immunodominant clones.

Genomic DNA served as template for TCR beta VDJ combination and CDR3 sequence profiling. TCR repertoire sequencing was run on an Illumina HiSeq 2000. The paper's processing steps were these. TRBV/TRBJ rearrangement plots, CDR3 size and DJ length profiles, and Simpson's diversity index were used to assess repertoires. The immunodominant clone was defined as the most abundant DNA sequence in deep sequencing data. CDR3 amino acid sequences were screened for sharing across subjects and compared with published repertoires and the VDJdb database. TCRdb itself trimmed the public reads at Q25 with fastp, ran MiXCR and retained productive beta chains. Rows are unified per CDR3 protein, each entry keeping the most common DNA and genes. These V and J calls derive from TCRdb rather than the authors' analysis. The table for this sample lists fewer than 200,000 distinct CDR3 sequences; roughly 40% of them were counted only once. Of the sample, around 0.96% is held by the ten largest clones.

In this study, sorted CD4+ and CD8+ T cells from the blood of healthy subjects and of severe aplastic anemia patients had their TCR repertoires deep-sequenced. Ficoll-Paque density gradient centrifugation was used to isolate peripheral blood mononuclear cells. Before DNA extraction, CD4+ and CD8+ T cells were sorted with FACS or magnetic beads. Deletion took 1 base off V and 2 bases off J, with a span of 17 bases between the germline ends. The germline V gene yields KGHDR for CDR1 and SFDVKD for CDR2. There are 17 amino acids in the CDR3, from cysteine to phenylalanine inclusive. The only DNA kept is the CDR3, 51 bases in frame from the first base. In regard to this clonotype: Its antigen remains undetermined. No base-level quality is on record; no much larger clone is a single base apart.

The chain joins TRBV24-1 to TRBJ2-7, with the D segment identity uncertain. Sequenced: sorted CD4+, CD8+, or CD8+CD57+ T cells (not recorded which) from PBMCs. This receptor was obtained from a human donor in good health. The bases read TGTGCCACCAGTGATTTAAGAAGGTTAGTACCCCCCTACGAGCAGTACTTC. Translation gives CATSDLRRLVPPYEQYF.